These 13 T cell receptor beta chains were sequenced from one sample in a study of blood T cell repertoires in COVID-19. Measured with immunoSEQ multiplex PCR; TCRdb has only the in-frame clones, and not every one. The data contain some 300,000 clones, around 87% of them seen just once; the ten biggest clones take up around 1.2%. Sequences were obtained from peripheral blood. The receptors derive from a man in his sixties or seventies with acute or convalescent COVID-19.

The chain combines TRBV6-6 with TRBJ2-7; D remains ambiguous. The V gene's germline CDR1 is MNHNY and CDR2 SVGAGI (reference sequence). The V and J ends lost 6 bases and 4 bases respectively, with 7 bases between them. The CDR3 spans 11 residues. DNA of the CDR3: TGTGCCAGCAGATTTAGTTACGAGCAGTACTTC. This encodes CASRFSYEQYF.

The DNA of the CDR3 is TGTGCCAGCAGCCCTGGGGACAGGGGGCATGAAAAACTGTTTTTT. Protein product: CASSPGDRGHEKLFF. The rearrangement joins TRBV9 to TRBJ1-4, with 12 bases matching TRBD1. Looked up from germline, CDR1 is SGDLS and CDR2 is YYNGEE. CDR3 length: 15 amino acids. V dropped 4 bases and J dropped 6; count of bases not matched to a gene: 4.

The J gene is TRBJ1-6, the V gene TRBV27; D ambiguous. V was cut by 2 bases and J by 10 bases, with 12 bases left in between. CDR3 size: 14 residues. Germline V CDR1 and CDR2: MNHEY, SMNVEV (reference sequence). The CDR3 DNA sequence: TGTGCCAGCAGTTTAAGTCGGGGAGGGTCACCCCTCCACTTT. Translating it yields CASSLSRGGSPLHF.

The genes are TRBV7-6 and TRBJ2-1, with D perhaps matching TRBD2 (6 bases). V shed 0 bases and J shed 4 bases, with 10 bases lying between them. The CDR3 is 15 amino acids. The V gene's germline CDR1 is SGHVS and CDR2 FNYEAQ. This CDR3 is CASSLAASVYNEQFF. The CDR3 DNA reads TGTGCCAGCAGCTTAGCGGCTAGCGTTTACAATGAGCAGTTCTTC.

The chain carries TRBV6-7 and TRBJ1-1; 8 bases are a match to TRBD1. TRBV6-7 is marked as an open reading frame, function uncertain. The trim removed 2 bases at V and 0 bases at J, leaving 5 bases unmatched. The CDR3 has 16 amino acids. The CDR3, as DNA: TGTGCCAGCAGTTACGTCCAGGGGGCTGTGAACACTGAAGCTTTCTTT. Residues: CASSYVQGAVNTEAFF.

This rearrangement joins TRBV28 to TRBJ1-2; D gene ambiguous. Germline V gene sequence: CDR1 MDHEN, CDR2 SYDVKM. Trimming took 2 bases from V and 6 from J, leaving 10 bases between them. This CDR3 is 13 amino acids long. The DNA of the CDR3 is TGTGCCAGCAGTTTAAGGCAAGAGGATGGCTACACCTTC. Translating gives CASSLRQEDGYTF.

The chain has TRBV7-2 and TRBJ2-7, with D unclear. Germline V lookup: CDR1 SGHTA, CDR2 FQGNSA. V was trimmed by 3 bases and J by 5 bases, leaving 29 bases between them. The CDR3 extends over 19 amino acids. CDR3 coding DNA: TGTGCCAGCAGCTTTTCCCGTATATCCCGACGGGTTTCTGGAGACGAGCAGTACTTC. Encoded protein: CASSFSRISRRVSGDEQYF.

The gene calls are TRBV5-1 and TRBJ2-1; the match to TRBD2 covers 10 bases. V shed 0 bases, J shed 4 bases, and the junction held 4 bases outside the gene matches. This CDR3 contains 16 residues. The germline V gene has CDR1 SGHRS and CDR2 YFSETQ. Here the CDR3 reads CASSLVASGRYNEQFF. Written as DNA, the CDR3 is TGCGCCAGCAGCTTGGTGGCTAGCGGGAGATACAATGAGCAGTTCTTC. Full variable domain (missing parts from reference TRBV5-1 and TRBJ2-1): KAGVTQTPRYLIKTRGQQVTLSCSPISGHRSVSWYQQTPGQGLQFLFEYFSETQRNKGNFPGRFSGRQFSNSRSEMNVSTLELGDSALYLCASSLVASGRYNEQFFGPGTRLTVL.

This clone has only one observation. The chain employs TRBV5-1 and TRBJ2-7; weak D call: TRBD1 (5 bases). Trimming cost V 0 bases and J 8 bases, with 18 bases left between them. Per germline, CDR1 SGHRS and CDR2 YFSETQ. This CDR3 region has 15 residues. The CDR3 loop reads CASSLDRTPLVQQYF. The CDR3 DNA is TGCGCCAGCAGCTTGGACAGGACCCCGCTAGTCCAGCAGTACTTC.

This chain uses TRBV7-9 with TRBJ1-2; D is perhaps TRBD1 (5 bases). Germline CDR1 SEHNR, CDR2 FQNEAQ (reference sequence). The CDR3 has 14 amino acids. V was clipped by 4 bases and J by 8 bases, with 17 bases between them. CDR3 DNA: TGTGCCAGCAGCTATGGACAAAAAGCCTACGGCTACACCTTC. As protein: CASSYGQKAYGYTF.

The rearrangement joins TRBV3-1 (or the pseudogene TRBV3-2) to TRBJ1-1; D perhaps matches TRBD1 (6 bases). Trimming took off 3 bases at V and 4 bases at J, with 9 bases between the two ends. Per germline, CDR1 LGHDT and CDR2 YNNKEL (reference sequence). The CDR3 length is 13 residues. The CDR3 region is CASSQGASTEAFF. The CDR3, as DNA: TGTGCCAGCAGCCAGGGGGCGAGCACTGAAGCTTTCTTT.

In the case of this clone: At one boundary the junction diverges from the germline segment, which might be a read error. This sequence joins TRBV5-1 and TRBJ2-7; 10 nucleotides match TRBD2. This CDR3 has 16 amino acids. The germline gives CDR1 SGHRS, CDR2 YFSETQ. The CDR3, as DNA: TGCGCCAGCAGGTTGGGGCCTAGCGGGAGTCTCAACGAGCAGTACTTC. It specifies CASRLGPSGSLNEQYF.

The chain recombines TRBV4-3 with TRBJ2-2; 11 bases align to TRBD1. J lost 6 bases, V lost 4 bases, and 7 bases had no gene match. Germline CDR1 and CDR2: LGHNA and YSLEER. The length of the CDR3 is 16 residues. In DNA form, the CDR3 reads TGCGCCAGCAGCCCCCAACCGGGACAGGGGGCCGGGGAGCTGTTTTTT. It is translated as CASSPQPGQGAGELFF.